This TCR beta chain was identified during a study of blood T cell repertoires in COVID-19. The wider study: The samples span acute and convalescent COVID-19 from the United States, Italy and Spain. In each case, the material was cDNA or gDNA derived from T cells, B-cell-depleted T cells, or PBMCs.

CDR3 length: 17 amino acids. Trimming shortened V by 0 bases and J by 8 bases, and 17 bases separated the two germline ends. Germline V lookup: CDR1 LGHNA, CDR2 YNFKEQ. In the source study's methods: Amplification of reference gene primers provided the estimated nucleated cell counts. The data were produced by immunoSEQ multiplex PCR, yet TCRdb's version contains in-frame clones alone and is incomplete. The V and J calls and the clone size are those of that table, but D and trimming were determined from the DNA. The sample has about 280,000 clones; approximately 83% are singletons. Specimen: peripheral blood. The chain links TRBV4-2 to TRBJ1-6; possible D gene TRBD1, 5 bases. The clonotype was recovered from a human donor in a cohort sampled during active COVID-19. CDR3 protein: CASSQEGIRQGYSPLHF. In DNA form, the CDR3 reads TGTGCCAGCAGCCAAGAAGGGATTAGGCAGGGTTATTCACCCCTCCACTTT.